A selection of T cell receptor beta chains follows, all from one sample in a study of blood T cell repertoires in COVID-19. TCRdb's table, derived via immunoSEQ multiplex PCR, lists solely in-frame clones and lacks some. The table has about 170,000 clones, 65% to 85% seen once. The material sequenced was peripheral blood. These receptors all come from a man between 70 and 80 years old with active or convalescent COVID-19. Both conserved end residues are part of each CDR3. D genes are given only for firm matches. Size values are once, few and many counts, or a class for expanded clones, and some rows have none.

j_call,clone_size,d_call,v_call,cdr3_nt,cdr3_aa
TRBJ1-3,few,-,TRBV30,TGTGCCTGGAGTTGGGGCCCTGGAAACACCATATATTTT,CAWSWGPGNTIYF
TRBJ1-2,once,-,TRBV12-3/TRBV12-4,TGTGCCAGCAGTTTAGAGGGGTTTGGCTACACCTTC,CASSLEGFGYTF
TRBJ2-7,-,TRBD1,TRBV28,TGTGCCAGCACCCACCGGGACAGGGGCCGATACGAGCAGTACTTC,CASTHRDRGRYEQYF
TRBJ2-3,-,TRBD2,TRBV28,TGTGCCAGCAGTCTCAGCGGGACGGCCACAGATACGCAGTATTTT,CASSLSGTATDTQYF
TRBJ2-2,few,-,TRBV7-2,TGTGCCAGCAGCCCGTATGGGGGCGCGAGAACCGGGGAGCTGTTTTTT,CASSPYGGARTGELFF
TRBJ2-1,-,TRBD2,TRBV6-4,TGTGCCAGCAGTCCCGGCCCTAGCGGGAGCTCGAGTGAGCAGTTCTTC,CASSPGPSGSSSEQFF
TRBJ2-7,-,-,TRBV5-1,TGCGCCAGCAGCTTGGGTCGTGGGGGGATCTCCTACGAGCAGTACTTC,CASSLGRGGISYEQYF
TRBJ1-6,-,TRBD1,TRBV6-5,TGTGCCACCCAGGGGGTCGGCTTGGTGTCACCCCTCCACTTT,CATQGVGLVSPLHF
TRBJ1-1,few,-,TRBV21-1,TGTGACACTCAGGAACAGGGGGATCCTGAAGCTTTCTTT,CDTQEQGDPEAFF
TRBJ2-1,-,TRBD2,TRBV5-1,TGCGCCAGCAGCTTGTTGCTAGCGGTCGACTACAATGAGCAGTTCTTC,CASSLLLAVDYNEQFF
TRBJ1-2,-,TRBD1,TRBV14,TGTGCCAGCAGCCAAGATCATAGACAGGGGAGCTATGGCTACACCTTC,CASSQDHRQGSYGYTF
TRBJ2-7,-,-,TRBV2,TGTGCCAGCAGTGCCAGCCCGTCTCGTGGGGCGAACGAGCAGTACTTC,CASSASPSRGANEQYF
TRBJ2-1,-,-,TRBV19,TGTGCCAGTAGTATTCTTAATGAGCAGTTCTTC,CASSILNEQFF
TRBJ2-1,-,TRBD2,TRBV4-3,TGCGCCAGCAGCCCCGACGGGGCGGGAGCGGGAGCCAATGAGCAGTTCTTC,CASSPDGAGAGANEQFF
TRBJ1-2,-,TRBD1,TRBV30,TGTGCCTGGACCCCAATGGACAGGACCTACTATGGCTACACCTTC,CAWTPMDRTYYGYTF
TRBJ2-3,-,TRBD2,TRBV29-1,TGCAGCGTTGAAGACCCCAGACTAGCGACAGATACGCAGTATTTT,CSVEDPRLATDTQYF
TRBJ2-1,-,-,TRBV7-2,TGTGCCAGCAGCCCCCTTGACAATGAGCAGTTCTTC,CASSPLDNEQFF
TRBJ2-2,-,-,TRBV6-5,TGTGCCAGCAGAGTGCCGGGGAACACCGGGGAGCTGTTTTTT,CASRVPGNTGELFF
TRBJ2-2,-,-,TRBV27,TGTGCCAGCAGTCCCGGCCGGGTCCCTAACACCGGGGAGCTGTTTTTT,CASSPGRVPNTGELFF
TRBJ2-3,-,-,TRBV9,TGTGCCAGCAGCGTATTGTCTCAAGCGGGCGCAGATACGCAGTATTTT,CASSVLSQAGADTQYF
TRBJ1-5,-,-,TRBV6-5,TGTGCCAGCAGTAGAGGGACATCTCAGCCCCAGCATTTT,CASSRGTSQPQHF
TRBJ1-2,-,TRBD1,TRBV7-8,TGTGCCAGCAGCTTTTCTGGGACAGTTTATGGCTACACCTTC,CASSFSGTVYGYTF
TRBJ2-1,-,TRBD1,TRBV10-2,TGCGCCAGCAGCGTGGGACAGGGGGAGGTTGGAGAGCAGTTCTTC,CASSVGQGEVGEQFF
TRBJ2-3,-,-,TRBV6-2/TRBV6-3,TGTGCCAGCAGTCGCAGGGGAGCAGCTGCTAGCACAGATACGCAGTATTTT,CASSRRGAAASTDTQYF